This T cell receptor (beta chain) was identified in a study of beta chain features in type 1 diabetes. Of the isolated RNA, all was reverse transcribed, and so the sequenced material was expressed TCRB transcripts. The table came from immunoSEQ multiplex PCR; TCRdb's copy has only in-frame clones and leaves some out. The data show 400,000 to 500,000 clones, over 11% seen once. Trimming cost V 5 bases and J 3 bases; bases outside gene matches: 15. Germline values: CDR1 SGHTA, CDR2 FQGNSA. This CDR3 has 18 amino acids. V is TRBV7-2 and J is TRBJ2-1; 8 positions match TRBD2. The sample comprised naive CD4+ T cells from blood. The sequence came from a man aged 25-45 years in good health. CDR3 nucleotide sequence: TGTGCCAGCAGCAATGGGGCTAGCGGGCGAAGAGTCTACAATGAGCAGTTCTTC. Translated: CASSNGASGRRVYNEQFF.